Below, one T cell receptor beta chain is given with its context. One end of the junction fails to match germline, which may point to a read error. The CDR3 is 13 amino acids. Germline lookup yields CDR1 SGHVS and CDR2 FNYEAQ. Method: immunoSEQ multiplex PCR; TCRdb's copy keeps in-frame clones and lacks some. Seen here are under 85,000 clones, 95% to 98% observed once, and the top ten hold under 0.3%. This record comes from a study of technical replicates of blood from a few donors. The TCR originated in a human donor in good health. The sample was T cells isolated from PBMCs. The chain combines TRBV7-6 with TRBJ2-1; TRBD2 agrees at 9 bases. This CDR3 is CASSLAGDGEQFF. The CDR3 DNA follows: TGTGCCAGCAGTTTAGCGGGAGACGGTGAGCAGTTCTTC.